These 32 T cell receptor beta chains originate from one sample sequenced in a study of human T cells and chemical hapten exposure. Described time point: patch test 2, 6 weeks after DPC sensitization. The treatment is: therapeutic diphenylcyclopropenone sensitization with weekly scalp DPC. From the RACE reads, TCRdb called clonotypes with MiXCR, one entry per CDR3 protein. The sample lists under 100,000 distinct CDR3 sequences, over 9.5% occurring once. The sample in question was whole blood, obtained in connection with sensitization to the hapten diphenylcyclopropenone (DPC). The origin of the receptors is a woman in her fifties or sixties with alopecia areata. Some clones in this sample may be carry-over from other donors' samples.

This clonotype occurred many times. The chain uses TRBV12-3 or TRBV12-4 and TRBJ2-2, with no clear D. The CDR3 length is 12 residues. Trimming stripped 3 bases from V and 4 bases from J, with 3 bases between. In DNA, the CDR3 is TGTGCCAGCAGTTTTCCCACCGGGGAGCTGTTTTTT. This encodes CASSFPTGELFF.

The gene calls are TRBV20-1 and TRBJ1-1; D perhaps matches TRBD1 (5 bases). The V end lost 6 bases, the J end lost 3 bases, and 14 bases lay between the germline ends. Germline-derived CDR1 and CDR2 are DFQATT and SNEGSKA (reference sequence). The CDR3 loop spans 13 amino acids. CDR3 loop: CSALPGGDTEAFF. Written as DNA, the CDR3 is TGCAGTGCCCTCCCGGGGGGTGACACTGAAGCTTTCTTT.

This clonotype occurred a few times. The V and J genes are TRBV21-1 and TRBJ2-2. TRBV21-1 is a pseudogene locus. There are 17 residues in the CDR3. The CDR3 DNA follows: TGTGCCAGCAGCAAAAGGTTTCTTGCGGAAGGCACCGGGGAGCTGTTTTTT. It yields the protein CASSKRFLAEGTGELFF.

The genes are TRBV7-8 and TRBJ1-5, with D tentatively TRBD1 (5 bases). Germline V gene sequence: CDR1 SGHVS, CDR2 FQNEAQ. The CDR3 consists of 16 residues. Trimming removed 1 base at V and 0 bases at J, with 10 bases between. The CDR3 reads CASSLEGPYSNQPQHF. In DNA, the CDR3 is TGTGCCAGCAGCTTAGAGGGACCCTATAGCAATCAGCCCCAGCATTTT.

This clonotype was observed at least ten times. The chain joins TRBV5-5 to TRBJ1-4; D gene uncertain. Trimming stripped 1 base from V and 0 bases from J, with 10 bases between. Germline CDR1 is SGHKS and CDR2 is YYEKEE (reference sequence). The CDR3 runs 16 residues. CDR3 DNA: TGTGCCAGCAGCTTGAGGGTCTCTGCAACTAATGAAAAACTGTTTTTT. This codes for CASSLRVSATNEKLFF.

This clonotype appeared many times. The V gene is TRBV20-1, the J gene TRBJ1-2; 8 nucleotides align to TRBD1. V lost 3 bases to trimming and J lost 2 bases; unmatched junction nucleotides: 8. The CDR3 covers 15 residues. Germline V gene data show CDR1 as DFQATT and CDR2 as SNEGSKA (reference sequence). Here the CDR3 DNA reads TGCAGTGCTAGGCTGACAGGGGACCAGAACTATGGCTACACCTTC. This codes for CSARLTGDQNYGYTF.

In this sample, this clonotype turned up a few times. Written as DNA, the CDR3 is TGTGCCAGCAGCCACCAGGGCGGGACAACACATACGCAGTATTTT. Translated: CASSHQGGTTHTQYF. The chain employs TRBV16 and TRBJ2-3, with D perhaps assigned TRBD1 or TRBD2 (6 bases each). The CDR3 is made up of 15 amino acids. V was trimmed by 3 bases and J by 7 bases, leaving 17 bases between them. Germline V CDR1 and CDR2: KGHSY, FQNENV.

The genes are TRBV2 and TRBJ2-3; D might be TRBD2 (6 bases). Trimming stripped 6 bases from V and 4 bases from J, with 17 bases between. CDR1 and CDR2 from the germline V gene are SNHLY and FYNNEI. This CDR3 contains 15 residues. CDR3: CASSRLGSSADTQYF. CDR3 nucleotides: TGTGCCAGCAGCCGACTGGGTTCTAGCGCAGATACGCAGTATTTT. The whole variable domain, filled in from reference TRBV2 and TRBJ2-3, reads EPEVTQTPSHQVTQMGQEVILRCVPISNHLYFYWYRQILGQKVEFLVSFYNNEISEKSEIFDDQFSVERPDGSNFTLKIRSTKLEDSAMYFCASSRLGSSADTQYFGPGTRLTVL.

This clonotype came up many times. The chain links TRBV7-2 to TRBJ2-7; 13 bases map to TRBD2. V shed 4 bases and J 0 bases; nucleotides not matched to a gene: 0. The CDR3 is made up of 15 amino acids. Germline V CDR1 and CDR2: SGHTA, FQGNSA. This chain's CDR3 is CASSWTSGSSYEQYF. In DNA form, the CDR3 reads TGTGCCAGCAGCTGGACTAGCGGGAGCTCCTACGAGCAGTACTTC.

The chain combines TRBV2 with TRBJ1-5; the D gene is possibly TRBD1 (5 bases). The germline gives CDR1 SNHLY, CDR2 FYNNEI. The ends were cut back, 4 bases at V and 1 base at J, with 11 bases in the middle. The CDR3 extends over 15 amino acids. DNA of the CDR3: TGTGCCAGCAGTGTGGGGGTAGGGAGCAATCAGCCCCAGCATTTT. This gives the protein CASSVGVGSNQPQHF.

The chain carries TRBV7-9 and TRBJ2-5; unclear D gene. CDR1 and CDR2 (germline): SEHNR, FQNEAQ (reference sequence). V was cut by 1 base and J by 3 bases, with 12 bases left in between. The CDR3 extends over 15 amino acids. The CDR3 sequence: CASSLGTAPKETQYF. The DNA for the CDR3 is TGTGCCAGCAGCTTAGGTACAGCGCCAAAAGAGACCCAGTACTTC.

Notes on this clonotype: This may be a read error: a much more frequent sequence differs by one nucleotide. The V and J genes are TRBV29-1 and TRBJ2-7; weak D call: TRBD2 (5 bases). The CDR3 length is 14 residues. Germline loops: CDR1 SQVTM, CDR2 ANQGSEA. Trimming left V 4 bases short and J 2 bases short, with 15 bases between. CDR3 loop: CSVVRAASPYEQYF. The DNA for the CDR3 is TGCAGCGTTGTGAGGGCAGCGAGCCCCTACGAGCAGTACTTC.

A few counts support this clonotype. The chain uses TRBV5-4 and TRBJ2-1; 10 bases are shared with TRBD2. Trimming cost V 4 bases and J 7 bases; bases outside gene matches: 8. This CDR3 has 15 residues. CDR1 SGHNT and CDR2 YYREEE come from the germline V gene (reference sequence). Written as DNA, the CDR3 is TGTGCCAGCAGCCCCTGGACTAGCGGAACAAATGAGCAGTTCTTC. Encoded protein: CASSPWTSGTNEQFF.

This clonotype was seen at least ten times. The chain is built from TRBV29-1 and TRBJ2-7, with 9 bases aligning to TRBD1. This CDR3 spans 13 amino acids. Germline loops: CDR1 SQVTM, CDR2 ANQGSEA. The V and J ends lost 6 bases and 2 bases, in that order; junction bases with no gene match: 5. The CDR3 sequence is CSVQDRGAYEQYF. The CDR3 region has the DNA TGCAGCGTCCAGGACAGGGGAGCCTACGAGCAGTACTTC.

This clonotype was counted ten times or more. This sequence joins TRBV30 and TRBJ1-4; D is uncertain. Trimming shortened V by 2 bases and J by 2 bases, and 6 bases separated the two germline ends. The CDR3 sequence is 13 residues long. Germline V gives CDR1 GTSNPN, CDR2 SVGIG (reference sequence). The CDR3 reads CAWSRHTNEKLFF. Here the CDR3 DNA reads TGTGCCTGGAGTAGGCATACTAATGAAAAACTGTTTTTT.

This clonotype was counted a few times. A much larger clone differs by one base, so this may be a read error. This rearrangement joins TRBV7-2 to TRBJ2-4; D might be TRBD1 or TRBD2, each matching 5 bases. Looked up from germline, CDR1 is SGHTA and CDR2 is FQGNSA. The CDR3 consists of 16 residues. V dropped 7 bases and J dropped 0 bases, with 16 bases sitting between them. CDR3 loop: CASTLDTRIAKNIQYF. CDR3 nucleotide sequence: TGTGCCAGCACCTTGGACACTAGAATAGCCAAAAACATTCAGTACTTC.

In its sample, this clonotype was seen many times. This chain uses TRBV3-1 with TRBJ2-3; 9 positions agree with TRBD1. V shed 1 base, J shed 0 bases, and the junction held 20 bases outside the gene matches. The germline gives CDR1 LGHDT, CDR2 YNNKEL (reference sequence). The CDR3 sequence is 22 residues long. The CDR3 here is CASSQVWWDRAFGGSSTDTQYF. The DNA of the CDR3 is TGTGCCAGCAGCCAAGTTTGGTGGGACAGGGCCTTTGGCGGATCAAGCACAGATACGCAGTATTTT.

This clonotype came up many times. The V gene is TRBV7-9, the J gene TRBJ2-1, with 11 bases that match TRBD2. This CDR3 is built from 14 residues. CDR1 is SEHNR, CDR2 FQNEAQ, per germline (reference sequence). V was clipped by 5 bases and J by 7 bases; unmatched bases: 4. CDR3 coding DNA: TGTGCCAGCAGCCCGACTAGCGGGGATAATGAGCAGTTCTTC. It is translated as CASSPTSGDNEQFF.

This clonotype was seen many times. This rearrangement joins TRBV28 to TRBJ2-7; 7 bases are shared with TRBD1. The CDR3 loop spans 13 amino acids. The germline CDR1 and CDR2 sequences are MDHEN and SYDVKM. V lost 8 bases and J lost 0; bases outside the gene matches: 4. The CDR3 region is CASSGTDSYEQYF. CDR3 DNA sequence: TGTGCCAGCTCCGGGACAGACTCCTACGAGCAGTACTTC.

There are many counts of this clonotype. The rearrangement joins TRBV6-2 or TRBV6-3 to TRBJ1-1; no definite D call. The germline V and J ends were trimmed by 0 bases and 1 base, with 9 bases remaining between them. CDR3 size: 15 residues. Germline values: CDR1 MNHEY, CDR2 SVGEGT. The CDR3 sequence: CASSYSSLGNTEAFF. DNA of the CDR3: TGTGCCAGCAGTTACTCGTCGCTTGGGAACACTGAAGCTTTCTTT.

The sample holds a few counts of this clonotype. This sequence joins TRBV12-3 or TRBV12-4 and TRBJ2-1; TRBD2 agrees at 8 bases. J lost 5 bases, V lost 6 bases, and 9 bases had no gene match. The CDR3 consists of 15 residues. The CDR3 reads CASRGPGLEHNEQFF. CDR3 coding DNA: TGTGCCAGCAGAGGCCCGGGACTAGAGCACAATGAGCAGTTCTTC.

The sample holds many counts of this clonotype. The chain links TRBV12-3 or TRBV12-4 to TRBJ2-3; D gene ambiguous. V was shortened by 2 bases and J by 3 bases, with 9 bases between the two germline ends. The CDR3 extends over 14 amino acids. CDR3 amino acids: CASSLLAVTDTQYF. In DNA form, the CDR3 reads TGTGCCAGCAGTTTACTGGCAGTTACAGATACGCAGTATTTT.

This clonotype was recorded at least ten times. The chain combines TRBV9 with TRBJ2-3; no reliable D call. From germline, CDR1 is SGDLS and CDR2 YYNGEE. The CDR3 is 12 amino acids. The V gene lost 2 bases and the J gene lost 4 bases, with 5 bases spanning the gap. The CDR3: CASSVEADTQYF. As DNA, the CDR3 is TGTGCCAGCAGCGTCGAGGCAGATACGCAGTATTTT.

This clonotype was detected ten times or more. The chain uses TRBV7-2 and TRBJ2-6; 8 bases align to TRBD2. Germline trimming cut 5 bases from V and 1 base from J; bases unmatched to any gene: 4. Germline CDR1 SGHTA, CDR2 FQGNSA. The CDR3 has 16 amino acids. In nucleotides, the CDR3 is TGTGCCAGCAGCGCGGCGGGGGGTTCTGGGGCCAACGTCCTGACTTTC. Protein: CASSAAGGSGANVLTF.

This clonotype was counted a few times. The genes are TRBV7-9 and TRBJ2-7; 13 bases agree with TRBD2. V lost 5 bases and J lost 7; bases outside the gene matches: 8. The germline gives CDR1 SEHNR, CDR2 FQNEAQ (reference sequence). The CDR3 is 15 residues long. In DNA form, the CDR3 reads TGTGCCAGCAGCCTTAGGACTAGCGGGAGCCGAGAGCAGTACTTC. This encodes CASSLRTSGSREQYF.

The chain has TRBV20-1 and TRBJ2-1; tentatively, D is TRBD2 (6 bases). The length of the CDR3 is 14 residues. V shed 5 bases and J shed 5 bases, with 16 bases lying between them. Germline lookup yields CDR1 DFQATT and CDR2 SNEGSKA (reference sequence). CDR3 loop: CSAQLASGNNEQFF. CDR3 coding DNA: TGCAGTGCTCAGCTAGCGTCGGGAAACAATGAGCAGTTCTTC.

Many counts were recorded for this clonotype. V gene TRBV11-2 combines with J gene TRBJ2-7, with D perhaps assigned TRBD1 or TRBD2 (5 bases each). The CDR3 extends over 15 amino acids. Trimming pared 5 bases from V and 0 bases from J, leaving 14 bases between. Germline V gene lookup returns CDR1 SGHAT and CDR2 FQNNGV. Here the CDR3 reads CASSLQGDLSYEQYF. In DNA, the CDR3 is TGTGCCAGCAGCCTTCAAGGGGACCTCTCCTACGAGCAGTACTTC.

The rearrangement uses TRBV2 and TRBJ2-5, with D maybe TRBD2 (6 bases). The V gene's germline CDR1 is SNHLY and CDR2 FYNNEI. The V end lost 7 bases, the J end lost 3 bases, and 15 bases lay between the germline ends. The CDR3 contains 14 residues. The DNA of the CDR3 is TGTGCCAGCAACGGGGGTTCAGCGGAAGAGACCCAGTACTTC. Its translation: CASNGGSAEETQYF.

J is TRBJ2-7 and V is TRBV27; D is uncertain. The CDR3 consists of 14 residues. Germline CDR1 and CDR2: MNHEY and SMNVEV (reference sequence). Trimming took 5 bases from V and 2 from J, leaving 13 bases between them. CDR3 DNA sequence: TGTGCCAGCAGTCCCCTCGGTGCACCCTACGAGCAGTACTTC. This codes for CASSPLGAPYEQYF.

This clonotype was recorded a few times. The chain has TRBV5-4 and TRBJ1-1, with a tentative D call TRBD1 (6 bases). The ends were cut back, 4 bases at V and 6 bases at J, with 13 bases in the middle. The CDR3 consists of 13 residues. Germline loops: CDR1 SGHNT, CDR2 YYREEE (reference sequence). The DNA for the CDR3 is TGTGCCAGCAGCATCGACAGGTCTCCTGAAGCTTTCTTT. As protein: CASSIDRSPEAFF.

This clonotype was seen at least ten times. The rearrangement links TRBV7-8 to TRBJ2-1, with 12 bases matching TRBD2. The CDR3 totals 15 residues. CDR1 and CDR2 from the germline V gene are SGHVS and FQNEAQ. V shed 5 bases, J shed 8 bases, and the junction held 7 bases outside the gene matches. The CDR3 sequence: CASSPLAGGSHEQFF. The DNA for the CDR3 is TGTGCCAGCAGCCCTCTAGCGGGAGGGTCCCATGAGCAGTTCTTC. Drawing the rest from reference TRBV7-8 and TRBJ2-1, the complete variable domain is GAGVSQSPRYKVAKRGQDVALRCDPISGHVSLFWYQQALGQGPEFLTYFQNEAQLDKSGLPSDRFFAERPEGSVSTLKIQRTQQEDSAVYLCASSPLAGGSHEQFFGPGTRLTVL.

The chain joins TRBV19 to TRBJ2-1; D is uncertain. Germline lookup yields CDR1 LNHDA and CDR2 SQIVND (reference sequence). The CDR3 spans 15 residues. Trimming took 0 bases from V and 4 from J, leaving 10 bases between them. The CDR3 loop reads CASSIDREEYNEQFF. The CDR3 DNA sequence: TGTGCCAGTAGTATAGATCGAGAGGAATACAATGAGCAGTTCTTC.